A single sample gave rise to the 12 T cell receptor beta chains below, sequenced in a study of technical replicates of blood from a handful of donors. TCRdb's copy holds only in-frame clones and misses some; the assay was immunoSEQ multiplex PCR. The sample carries approximately 73,000 clones, about 96% recorded once. Source material: T cells isolated from PBMCs. The receptor set was obtained from a human donor in good health.

The chain employs TRBV5-8 and TRBJ2-5; D gene uncertain. The J call may be faulty, since TRBJ2-7 better matches the DNA end. The germline V gene encodes CDR1 SGHTS and CDR2 YDEGEE. The length of the CDR3 is 14 residues. The CDR3 DNA reads as TGTGCCAGCAGCTTGGCCCCAGGATCCTACGAGCAGTACTTC. Translating it yields CASSLAPGSYEQYF.

The chain couples TRBV9 to TRBJ2-1, with 13 bases that match TRBD2. V lost 3 bases, J lost 10 bases, and 7 bases stayed unmatched. The CDR3 totals 15 residues. The germline CDR1 and CDR2 sequences are SGDLS and YYNGEE. The CDR3 loop is CASSDGLAGVREQFF. CDR3 nucleotides: TGTGCCAGCAGCGACGGACTAGCGGGAGTACGCGAGCAGTTCTTC.

This chain links TRBV10-3 with TRBJ2-1; D is ambiguous. This CDR3 spans 13 amino acids. V lost 3 bases and J lost 7, with 10 bases in between. Germline V gene lookup returns CDR1 ENHRY and CDR2 SYGVKD. CDR3 sequence: CAISEVRLNEQFF. The CDR3 DNA follows: TGTGCCATCAGTGAAGTCAGGCTGAATGAGCAGTTCTTC.

The chain links TRBV5-1 to TRBJ2-2; D remains unclear. This CDR3 is 15 amino acids long. V lost 0 bases and J 0 bases, leaving 6 bases between the germline ends. Germline loops: CDR1 SGHRS, CDR2 YFSETQ. The CDR3 DNA reads TGCGCCAGCAGCTTGGTACAGCCGAACACCGGGGAGCTGTTTTTT. Residues: CASSLVQPNTGELFF.

The rearrangement uses TRBV29-1 and TRBJ1-5; the D gene is possibly TRBD1 (6 bases). The CDR3 runs 14 residues. V was cut by 6 bases and J by 4 bases, with 16 bases left in between. Germline CDR1 is SQVTM and CDR2 is ANQGSEA. In DNA form, the CDR3 reads TGCAGCGTCGTACAGGGAAGAGAGAATCAGCCCCAGCATTTT. Its protein is CSVVQGRENQPQHF.

The rearrangement links TRBV27 to TRBJ1-5; D perhaps matches TRBD1 (6 bases). The CDR3 consists of 13 residues. Looked up from germline, CDR1 is MNHEY and CDR2 is SMNVEV (reference sequence). V lost 2 bases, J lost 7 bases, and 9 bases lay in between. The chain's CDR3 is CASSLQGPQPQHF. CDR3 coding DNA: TGTGCCAGCAGTTTACAGGGGCCGCAGCCCCAGCATTTT.

The sample holds a few counts of this clone. V and J are TRBV25-1 and TRBJ1-2; tentatively, D is TRBD1 (5 bases). Germline V CDR1 and CDR2: MGHDK, SYGVNS. The CDR3 consists of 12 residues. V lost 5 bases to trimming and J lost 6 bases, with 10 bases between them. The CDR3 sequence: CASSTGHHGYTF. CDR3 bases: TGTGCCAGCAGTACAGGACACCATGGCTACACCTTC.

This clone was counted a single time. This sequence joins TRBV9 and TRBJ2-2; TRBD1 agrees at 8 bases. This CDR3 contains 17 residues. V shed 0 bases and J 4 bases; nucleotides not matched to a gene: 8. From germline, CDR1 is SGDLS and CDR2 YYNGEE. CDR3 residues: CASSVELTGESTGELFF. In nucleotides, the CDR3 is TGTGCCAGCAGCGTAGAGCTGACAGGGGAGAGCACCGGGGAGCTGTTTTTT.

V gene TRBV1 combines with J gene TRBJ2-2; the D segment call TRBD2 is taken from the table without a DNA check. TRBV1 is deemed a pseudogene. This CDR3 comprises 16 residues. The CDR3 coding sequence is TGCACCAGCAGCCAAGATTTGGGGGAGGGCCGAGGGGAGCTGTTTTTT. The encoded protein is CTSSQDLGEGRGELFF.

The V call is TRBV7-8, the J call TRBJ1-2; the D gene is possibly TRBD1 (6 bases). Trimming removed 2 bases from V and 2 bases from J, with 15 bases in between. CDR1 is SGHVS, CDR2 FQNEAQ, per germline. The CDR3 spans 16 residues. For the CDR3, the DNA is TGTGCCAGCAGCTTAAGCCCGGGACACAGAAACTATGGCTACACCTTC. This codes for CASSLSPGHRNYGYTF.

The chain has TRBV29-1 and TRBJ2-2; 12 bases agree with TRBD2. Germline lookup yields CDR1 SQVTM and CDR2 ANQGSEA. V shed 7 bases, J shed 5 bases, and the junction held 14 bases outside the gene matches. The CDR3 runs to 17 residues. CDR3 coding DNA: TGCAGCGCAAAGAAAGGGACTAGCGGGCTGGGAACCGGGGAGCTGTTTTTT. Translated, it gives CSAKKGTSGLGTGELFF.

The V and J genes are TRBV15 and TRBJ1-5; 10 bases are shared with TRBD1. The CDR3 spans 15 residues. J was trimmed by 4 bases and V by 5 bases; bases with no gene match: 5. Germline V gives CDR1 LNHNV, CDR2 YYDKDF (reference sequence). CDR3 sequence (DNA): TGTGCCACCAGCCCGGGACAGGGGCTTAATCAGCCCCAGCATTTT. As protein: CATSPGQGLNQPQHF.